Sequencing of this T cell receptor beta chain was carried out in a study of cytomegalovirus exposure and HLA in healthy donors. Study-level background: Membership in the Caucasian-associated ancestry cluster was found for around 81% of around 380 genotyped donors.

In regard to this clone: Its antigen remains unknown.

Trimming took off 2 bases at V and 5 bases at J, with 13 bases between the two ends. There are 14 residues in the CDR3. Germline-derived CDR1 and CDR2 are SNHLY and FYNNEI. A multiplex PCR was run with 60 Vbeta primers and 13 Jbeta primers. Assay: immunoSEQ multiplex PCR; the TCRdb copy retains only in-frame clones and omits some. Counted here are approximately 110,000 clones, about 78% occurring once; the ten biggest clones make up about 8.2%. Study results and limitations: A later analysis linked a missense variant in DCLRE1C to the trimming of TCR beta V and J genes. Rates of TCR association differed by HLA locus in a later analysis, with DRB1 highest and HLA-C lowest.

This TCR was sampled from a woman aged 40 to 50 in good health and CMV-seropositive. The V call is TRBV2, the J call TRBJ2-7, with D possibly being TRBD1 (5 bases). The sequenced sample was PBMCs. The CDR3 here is CASSESGIRDEQYF. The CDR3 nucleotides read TGTGCCAGCAGTGAATCAGGGATCAGGGACGAGCAGTACTTC.